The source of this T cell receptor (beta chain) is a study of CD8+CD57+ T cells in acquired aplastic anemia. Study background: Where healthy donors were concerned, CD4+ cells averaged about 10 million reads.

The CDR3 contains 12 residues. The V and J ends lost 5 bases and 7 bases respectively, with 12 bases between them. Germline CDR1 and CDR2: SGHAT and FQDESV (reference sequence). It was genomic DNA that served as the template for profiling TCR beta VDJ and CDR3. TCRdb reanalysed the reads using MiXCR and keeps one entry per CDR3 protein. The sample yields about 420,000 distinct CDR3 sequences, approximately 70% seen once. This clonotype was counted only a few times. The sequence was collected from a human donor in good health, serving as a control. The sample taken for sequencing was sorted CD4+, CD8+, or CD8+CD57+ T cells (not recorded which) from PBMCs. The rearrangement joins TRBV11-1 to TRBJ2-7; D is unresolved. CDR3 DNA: TGTGCCAGCAGCCCTGATTTGGGGGAGCAGTACTTC. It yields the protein CASSPDLGEQYF.